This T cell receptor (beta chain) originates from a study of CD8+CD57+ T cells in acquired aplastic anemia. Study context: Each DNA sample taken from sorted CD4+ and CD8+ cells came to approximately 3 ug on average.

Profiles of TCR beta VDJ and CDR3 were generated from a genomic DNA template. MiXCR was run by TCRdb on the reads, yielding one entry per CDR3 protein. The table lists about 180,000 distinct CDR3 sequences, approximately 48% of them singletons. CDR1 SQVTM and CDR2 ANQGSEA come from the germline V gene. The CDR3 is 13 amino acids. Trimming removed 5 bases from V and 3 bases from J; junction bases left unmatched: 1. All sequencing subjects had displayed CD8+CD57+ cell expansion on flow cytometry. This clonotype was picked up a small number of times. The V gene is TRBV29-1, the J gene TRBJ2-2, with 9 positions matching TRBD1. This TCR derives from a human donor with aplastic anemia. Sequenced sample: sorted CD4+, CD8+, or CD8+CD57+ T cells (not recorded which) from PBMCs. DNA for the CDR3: TGCAGCGTTCGGGACAGGGACACCGGGGAGCTGTTTTTT. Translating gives CSVRDRDTGELFF.